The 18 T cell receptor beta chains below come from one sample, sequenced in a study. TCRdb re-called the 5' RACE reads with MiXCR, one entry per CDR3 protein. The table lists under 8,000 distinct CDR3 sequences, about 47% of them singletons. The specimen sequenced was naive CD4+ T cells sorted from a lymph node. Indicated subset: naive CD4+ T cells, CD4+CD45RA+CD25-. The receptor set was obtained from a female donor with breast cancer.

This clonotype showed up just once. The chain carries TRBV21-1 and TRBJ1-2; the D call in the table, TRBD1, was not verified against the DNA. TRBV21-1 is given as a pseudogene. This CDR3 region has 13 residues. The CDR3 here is CACYGQGNYGYTF. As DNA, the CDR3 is TGTGCCTGTTACGGACAGGGCAACTATGGCTACACCTTC.

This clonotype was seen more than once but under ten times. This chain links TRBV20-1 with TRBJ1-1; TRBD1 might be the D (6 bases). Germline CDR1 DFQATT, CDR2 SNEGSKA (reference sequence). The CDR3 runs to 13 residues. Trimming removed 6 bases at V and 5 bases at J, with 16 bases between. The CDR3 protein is CSAQQGFGTEAFF. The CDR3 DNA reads TGCAGTGCACAACAGGGCTTTGGTACTGAAGCTTTCTTT.

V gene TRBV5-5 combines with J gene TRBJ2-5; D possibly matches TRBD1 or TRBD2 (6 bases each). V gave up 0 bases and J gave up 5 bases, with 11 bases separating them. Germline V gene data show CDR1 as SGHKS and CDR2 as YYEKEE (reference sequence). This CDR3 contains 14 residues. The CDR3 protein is CASSLGGAEETQYF. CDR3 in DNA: TGTGCCAGCAGCTTGGGGGGGGCTGAGGAGACCCAGTACTTC.

The CDR3: CASGDRVGDQPQHF. The CDR3 DNA reads TGTGCCAGTGGGGACAGGGTGGGCGATCAGCCCCAGCATTTT. The J gene is TRBJ1-5, the V gene TRBV28; 9 bases agree with TRBD1. The ends lost 9 bases at V and 5 bases at J; junction bases unmatched: 8. Germline V lookup: CDR1 MDHEN, CDR2 SYDVKM. This CDR3 contains 14 residues.

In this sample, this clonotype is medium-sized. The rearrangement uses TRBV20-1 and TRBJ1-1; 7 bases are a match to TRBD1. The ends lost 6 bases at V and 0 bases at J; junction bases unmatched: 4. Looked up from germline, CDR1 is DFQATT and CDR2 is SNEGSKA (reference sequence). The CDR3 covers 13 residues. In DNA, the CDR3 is TGCAGTGCGTCGGGACAGCTGAACACTGAAGCTTTCTTT. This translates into CSASGQLNTEAFF.

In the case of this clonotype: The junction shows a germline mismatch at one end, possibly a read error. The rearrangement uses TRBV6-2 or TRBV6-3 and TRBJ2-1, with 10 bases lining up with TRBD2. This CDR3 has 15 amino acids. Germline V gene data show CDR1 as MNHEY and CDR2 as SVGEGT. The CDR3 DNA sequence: TGTGCCAGCAGTAAACTAGCGGGGTACTACAATGAGCAGTTCTTT. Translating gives CASSKLAGYYNEQFF.

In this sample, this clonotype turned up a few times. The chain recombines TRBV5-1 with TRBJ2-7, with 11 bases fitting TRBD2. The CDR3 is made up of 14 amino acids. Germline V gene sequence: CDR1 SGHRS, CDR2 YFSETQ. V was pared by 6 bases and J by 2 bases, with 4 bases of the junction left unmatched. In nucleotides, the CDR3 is TGCGCCAGCACCGCGACTAGCGGGACCTACGAGCAGTACTTC. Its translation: CASTATSGTYEQYF.

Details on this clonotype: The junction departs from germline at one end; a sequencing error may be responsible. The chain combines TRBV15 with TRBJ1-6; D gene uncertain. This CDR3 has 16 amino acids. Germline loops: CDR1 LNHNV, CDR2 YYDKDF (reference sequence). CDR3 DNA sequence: TGTGCCCCCAGCAACCTTCTCGGCTCCTATAATTCACCCCTCCACTTT. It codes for CAPSNLLGSYNSPLHF.

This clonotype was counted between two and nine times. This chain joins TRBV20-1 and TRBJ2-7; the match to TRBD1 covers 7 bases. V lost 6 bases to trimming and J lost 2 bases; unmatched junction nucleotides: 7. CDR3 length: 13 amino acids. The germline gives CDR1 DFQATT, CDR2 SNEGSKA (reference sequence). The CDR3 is CSAYRGATYEQYF. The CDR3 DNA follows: TGCAGTGCCTACAGGGGCGCCACCTACGAGCAGTACTTC.

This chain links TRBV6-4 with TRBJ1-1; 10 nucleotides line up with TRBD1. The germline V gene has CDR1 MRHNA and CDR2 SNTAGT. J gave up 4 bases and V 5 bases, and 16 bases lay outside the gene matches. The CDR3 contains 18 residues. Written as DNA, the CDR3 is TGTGCCAGCAGTCGTAGCACTGACAGGGGGCGATGGGGCACTGAAGCTTTCTTT. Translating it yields CASSRSTDRGRWGTEAFF.

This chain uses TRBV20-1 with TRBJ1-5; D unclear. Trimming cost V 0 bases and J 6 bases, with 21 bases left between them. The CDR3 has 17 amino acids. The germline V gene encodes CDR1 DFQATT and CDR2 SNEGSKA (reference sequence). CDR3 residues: CSARDLENGPGGQPQHF. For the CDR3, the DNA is TGCAGTGCTAGAGATTTAGAAAACGGTCCAGGCGGTCAGCCCCAGCATTTT.

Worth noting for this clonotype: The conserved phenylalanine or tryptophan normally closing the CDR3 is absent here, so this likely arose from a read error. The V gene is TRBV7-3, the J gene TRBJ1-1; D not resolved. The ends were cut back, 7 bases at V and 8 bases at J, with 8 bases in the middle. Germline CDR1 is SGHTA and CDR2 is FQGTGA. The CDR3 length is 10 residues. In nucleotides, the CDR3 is TGTGCCAGCACTTGGGGAGAAGCTTTCTCT. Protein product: CASTWGEAFS.

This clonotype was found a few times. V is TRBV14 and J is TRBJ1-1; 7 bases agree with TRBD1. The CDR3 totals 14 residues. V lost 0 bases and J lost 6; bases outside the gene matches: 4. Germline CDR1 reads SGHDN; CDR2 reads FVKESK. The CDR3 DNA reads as TGTGCCAGCAGCCAAGACAGGGGGGTTTCTGAAGCTTTCTTT. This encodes CASSQDRGVSEAFF.

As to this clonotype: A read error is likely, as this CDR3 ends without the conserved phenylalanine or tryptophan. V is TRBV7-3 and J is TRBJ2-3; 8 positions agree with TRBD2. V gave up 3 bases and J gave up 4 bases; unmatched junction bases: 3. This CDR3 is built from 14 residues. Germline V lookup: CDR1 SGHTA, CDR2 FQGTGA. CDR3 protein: CASSFSSGADTQYL. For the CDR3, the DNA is TGTGCCAGCAGCTTCAGTAGCGGGGCAGATACGCAGTATTTA.

The CDR3, as DNA: TGCGCCAGCAGCCAAGTTTCGGGGTTTAATGAAAAACTGTTTTTT. Translating it yields CASSQVSGFNEKLFF. V and J are TRBV4-1 and TRBJ1-4; no clear D. Germline values: CDR1 MGHRA, CDR2 YSYEKL. The V and J ends lost 1 base and 4 bases respectively, with 10 bases between them. The CDR3 contains 15 residues.

CDR3 coding DNA: TGTGCCAGCAGCTTAACTGGGGCCAACGTCCTGACTTTC. Its protein product is CASSLTGANVLTF. The V and J genes are TRBV5-6 and TRBJ2-6; D is unresolved. There are 13 residues in the CDR3. V was trimmed by 2 bases and J by 2 bases, leaving 2 bases between them. The germline gives CDR1 SGHDT, CDR2 YYEEEE.

The DNA for the CDR3 is TGTGCCAGCAGCCATCAGAACTATGAGCAGTTCTTC. Protein product: CASSHQNYEQFF. The J gene is TRBJ2-1, the V gene TRBV3-1; D is unclear. Per germline, CDR1 LGHDT and CDR2 YNNKEL (reference sequence). The CDR3 consists of 12 residues. V shed 3 bases and J shed 8 bases, with 8 bases lying between them.

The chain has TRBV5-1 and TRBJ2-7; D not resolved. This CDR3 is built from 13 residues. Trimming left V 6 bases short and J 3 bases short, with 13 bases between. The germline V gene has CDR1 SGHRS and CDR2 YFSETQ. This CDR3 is CASTLNVRYEQYF. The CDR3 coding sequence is TGCGCCAGCACCCTGAATGTTCGCTACGAGCAGTACTTC.